These 32 T cell receptor beta chains were all obtained from the same sample, sequenced in a study of tumor and adjacent non-tumor tissue in lung cancer. TCRbeta libraries were built with three rounds of nested PCR, modified from ARM-PCR. MiXCR, applied by TCRdb to the multiplex PCR reads, yields one record per CDR3 protein. The data contain about 110,000 distinct CDR3 sequences, nearly 85% of them seen just once; the ten biggest clones take up more than 20%. This sample's RNA came from whole unsorted tissue. The sequenced sample was lung tumor tissue. The receptors stem from a man aged 70 or older with non-small cell lung cancer.

J is TRBJ2-5 and V is TRBV12-3 or TRBV12-4, with D hard to call. The V and J ends lost 4 bases and 3 bases respectively, with 24 bases between them. The CDR3 spans 18 residues. The CDR3 loop is CASSSLLDPTGPKETQYF. The CDR3 DNA sequence: TGTGCCAGCAGTTCCCTTTTGGACCCCACCGGCCCAAAAGAGACCCAGTACTTC.

This clonotype was seen at least ten times. J is TRBJ2-7 and V is TRBV10-3; D remains ambiguous. Trimming removed 0 bases from V and 1 base from J, with 7 bases in between. CDR3 length: 14 amino acids. Looked up from germline, CDR1 is ENHRY and CDR2 is SYGVKD. CDR3 nucleotides: TGTGCCATCAGTGAGTCGTACGGATCCTACGAGCAGTACTTC. It is translated as CAISESYGSYEQYF.

Worth noting for this clonotype: The junction departs from the called germline gene at one end, perhaps through a read error. This chain joins TRBV28 and TRBJ1-2, with no clear D. Germline assignment: CDR1 MDHEN and CDR2 SYDVKM. This CDR3 spans 16 amino acids. The CDR3 protein is CASSSTSHLGRDGYTF. For the CDR3, the DNA is TGTGCCAGCAGTTCCACCAGTCATCTCGGTCGGGATGGCTACACATTC.

The gene calls are TRBV12-3 or TRBV12-4 and TRBJ1-2, with a tentative D call TRBD1 (5 bases). This CDR3 spans 14 amino acids. The germline V and J ends were trimmed by 7 bases and 3 bases, with 15 bases remaining between them. In DNA, the CDR3 is TGTGCCAGCATCCAGTGGGGCACACACTATGGCTACACCTTC. It codes for CASIQWGTHYGYTF.

Comment on this clonotype: Given the absence of the conserved phenylalanine or tryptophan at the CDR3 end, a read error is likely. This chain links TRBV10-3 with TRBJ2-1, with D uncertain. The CDR3 totals 10 residues. The germline V gene has CDR1 ENHRY and CDR2 SYGVKD. V lost 10 bases to trimming and J lost 8 bases, with 9 bases between them. CDR3 nucleotide sequence: TGTGCCACCAAGAGTGATGAGCAGTTCTTA. It encodes CATKSDEQFL.

In regard to this clonotype: At one end the junction does not follow the germline gene, possibly because of a read error. This sequence joins TRBV20-1 and TRBJ2-5; D may be TRBD1 or TRBD2 (5 bases each). Germline values: CDR1 DFQATT, CDR2 SNEGSKA (reference sequence). The CDR3 runs to 15 residues. CDR3 region: CTARANSGTGETQYF. CDR3 sequence (DNA): TGCACTGCTAGAGCTAACTCCGGGACCGGGGAGACCCAGTACTTC.

Remarks on this clonotype: At one end, the junction sequence differs from germline, possibly due to a read error. The chain employs TRBV11-2 and TRBJ2-1, with D perhaps matching TRBD2 (6 bases). Per the germline V gene, CDR1 is SGHAT and CDR2 is FQNNGV. The CDR3 loop spans 18 amino acids. The CDR3 protein is CACSLHVRDWASYNERFF. CDR3 bases: TGTGCCTGCAGCTTACATGTGCGGGACTGGGCCTCCTACAATGAGCGTTTCTTC. The full variable domain, completed using reference TRBV11-2 and TRBJ2-1, is EAGVAQSPRYKIIEKRQSVAFWCNPISGHATLYWYQQILGQGPKLLIQFQNNGVVDDSQLPKDRFSAERLKGVDSTLKIQPAKLEDSAVYLCACSLHVRDWASYNERFFGPGTRLTVL.

Notes on this clonotype: A junction boundary mismatches the germline segment, possibly from a read error. The genes are TRBV5-6 and TRBJ2-5; D not resolved. CDR3 size: 12 residues. Germline V gene data show CDR1 as SGHDT and CDR2 as YYEEEE. CDR3 sequence (DNA): TGTACCAGCAGCTACATAGAAGAGACCCTGTACTTC. Its translation is CTSSYIEETLYF.

This chain links TRBV10-2 with TRBJ1-1, with TRBD1 identical over 7 bases. The CDR3 totals 16 residues. CDR1 and CDR2 from the germline V gene are WSHSY and SAAADI. Trimming at V came to 9 bases and at J to 2 bases, leaving 15 bases not matched to a gene. The CDR3: CASRRNTGAGNTEAFF. CDR3 DNA sequence: TGCGCCAGTAGGAGAAATACAGGGGCGGGAAACACTGAAGCTTTCTTT.

As to this clonotype: The germline gene is not matched at one end of the junction; a read error may be the cause. V gene TRBV29-1 combines with J gene TRBJ1-1, with D maybe TRBD1 (5 bases). This CDR3 has 13 amino acids. CDR1 and CDR2 (germline): SQVTM, ANQGSEA. The CDR3 DNA reads TGCAGCGGCCTCGGACATGGGAGCACTGATGCTTTCTTT. Its protein is CSGLGHGSTDAFF.

This sequence joins TRBV6-6 and TRBJ2-7, with D possibly being TRBD1 (6 bases). Germline lookup yields CDR1 MNHNY and CDR2 SVGAGI (reference sequence). CDR3 length equals 14 residues. With 7 bases removed from V and 3 bases from J, the gap between germline ends came to 16 bases. The CDR3 loop reads CASNTGQIYYEQYF. CDR3 nucleotides: TGTGCCAGCAACACCGGACAGATATACTACGAGCAGTACTTC.

The chain is built from TRBV28 and TRBJ2-1; 8 bases map to TRBD2. CDR1 is MDHEN and CDR2 is SYDVKM in the germline V gene. The CDR3 runs to 14 residues. V lost 9 bases to trimming and J lost 11 bases; unmatched junction nucleotides: 15. CDR3 protein: CARDSSGIDSKQFF. CDR3 nucleotides: TGTGCCAGGGATAGTAGCGGGATTGACAGTAAGCAGTTCTTC.

As for this clonotype: A read error is likely, as this CDR3 ends without the conserved phenylalanine or tryptophan. This chain joins TRBV12-3 or TRBV12-4 and TRBJ1-5; no clear D gene. The CDR3 length is 14 residues. The CDR3 DNA reads as TGTGCCAGCACCAAGGGAGGATTCAATCAGTCCCAGCATTCT. It is translated as CASTKGGFNQSQHS.

This clonotype was observed a single time. The V and J genes are TRBV28 and TRBJ2-7, with a possible D match to TRBD2 (6 bases). This CDR3 is 14 amino acids long. Trimming stripped 7 bases from V and 10 bases from J, with 23 bases between. Germline V gene sequence: CDR1 MDHEN, CDR2 SYDVKM. The CDR3 coding sequence is TGTGCCAGCACTTCCCGGCGGGCCGGGGGTTACCAGTACTTC. Translated, it gives CASTSRRAGGYQYF.

Remarks on this clonotype: Germline and junction disagree at one end, which may indicate a read error. This sequence joins TRBV11-3 and TRBJ2-3, with TRBD2 as a possible D gene (5 bases). The CDR3 has 15 amino acids. The germline gives CDR1 SGHNT, CDR2 YENEEA. DNA of the CDR3: TGTGTCAACACCCGTCGGGAAGTAAGCACAGATACGGAGTATTTT. It specifies CVNTRREVSTDTEYF.

The chain recombines TRBV12-3 or TRBV12-4 with TRBJ2-5; the D gene is possibly TRBD2 (5 bases). V was clipped by 6 bases and J by 5 bases, with 19 bases between them. CDR3 length: 15 residues. CDR3 nucleotide sequence: TGTGCCAGCAGCGGGCTAGTGGGAGCGGCGGAGACCCAGTACTTC. Protein sequence: CASSGLVGAAETQYF.

As regards this clonotype: A read error may produce the germline difference seen at one junction end. This chain joins TRBV28 and TRBJ1-1, with D unclear. This CDR3 comprises 16 residues. The V gene's germline CDR1 is MDHEN and CDR2 SYDVKM. In DNA, the CDR3 is TGTACCAGCAGTAGCGACGTCCGCGGTCGTACCACTGAAGCTTTCTTT. Translation gives CTSSSDVRGRTTEAFF.

The chain recombines TRBV20-1 with TRBJ2-3; 8 nucleotides agree with TRBD1. This CDR3 comprises 16 residues. J lost 3 bases, V lost 7 bases, and 15 bases had no gene match. Germline loops: CDR1 DFQATT, CDR2 SNEGSKA (reference sequence). CDR3 amino acids: CSGPRRSGGLTDTQYF. CDR3 DNA sequence: TGCAGTGGTCCGCGTCGGTCAGGGGGCTTGACAGATACGCAGTATTTT.

Worth noting for this clonotype: The conserved final phenylalanine or tryptophan is absent from the CDR3, which likely points to a read error. This chain joins TRBV11-3 and TRBJ2-3, with a weak D call TRBD2 (5 bases). The germline V gene has CDR1 SGHNT and CDR2 YENEEA. The CDR3 is 15 residues long. The DNA of the CDR3 is TGTGCCAGCACCCGTCGGGAAGTAAGCACATATACGCAGTATCCT. This sequence encodes CASTRREVSTYTQYP.

V usage is TRBV11-2 and J usage is TRBJ2-3; 7 nucleotides match TRBD1. Germline V CDR1 and CDR2: SGHAT, FQNNGV. Trimming cost V 5 bases and J 6 bases; bases outside gene matches: 11. The CDR3 is made up of 15 amino acids. For the CDR3, the DNA is TGTGCCAGCAGCCTCGGACAGGAGTATGAGGATACGCAGTATTTT. Amino acids: CASSLGQEYEDTQYF.

The count of this clonotype is one. V and J are TRBV10-1 and TRBJ2-7, with D possibly being TRBD1 (5 bases). The V and J ends lost 5 bases and 10 bases respectively, with 24 bases between them. CDR3 length: 15 amino acids. The germline CDR1 and CDR2 sequences are WNHNN and SYGVQD (reference sequence). CDR3 in amino acids: CASSSTGSRLGGQYF. CDR3 bases: TGCGCCAGCAGTTCAACAGGATCGAGGCTAGGCGGACAGTACTTC.

Comment on this clonotype: Its ends do not fully match the called genes, so a read error is possible. J is TRBJ2-1 and V is TRBV4-1; TRBD2 matches 7 bases. This CDR3 has 15 residues. Looked up from germline, CDR1 is MGHRA and CDR2 is YSYEKL. CDR3 sequence: CAGSHGGFFGNEQFF. The CDR3 nucleotides are TGCGCCGGCAGTCACGGGGGGTTTTTTGGTAATGAGCAGTTCTTC.

The V and J genes are TRBV20-1 and TRBJ2-7; 9 bases match TRBD1. The CDR3 contains 13 residues. CDR1 is DFQATT and CDR2 is SNEGSKA in the germline V gene (reference sequence). CDR3 bases: TGCACTGGCGACAGGGGGTCCCTATACGAGCAGTACTTC. Translating gives CTGDRGSLYEQYF.

The chain employs TRBV29-1 and TRBJ2-5, with D unclear. Trimming removed 6 bases at V and 5 bases at J, with 16 bases between. CDR1 is SQVTM, CDR2 ANQGSEA, per germline. The CDR3 is 13 amino acids. The CDR3, as DNA: TGCAGCGTGGCCGGCAGGATCCATGAGACCCAGTACTTC. It encodes CSVAGRIHETQYF.

In the case of this clonotype: The CDR3 ends on some other residue instead of the conserved phenylalanine or tryptophan, so this is likely a read error. This rearrangement joins TRBV14 to TRBJ2-5, with TRBD2 matching 7 bases. Per the germline V gene, CDR1 is SGHDN and CDR2 is FVKESK. The CDR3 loop spans 11 amino acids. The CDR3 nucleotides read TGTGTCAGCAGCCAAGCGGGGATCCAGTACTCC. It encodes CVSSQAGIQYS.

A remark on this clonotype: At one end the junction does not follow the germline gene, possibly because of a read error. The chain is built from TRBV4-3 and TRBJ2-3; D remains unclear. The V gene's germline CDR1 is LGHNA and CDR2 YSLEER. The CDR3 has 15 amino acids. DNA for the CDR3: TGCGCCAGAAGCCAGAACGGCCATTGCACAGATACGCAGTATTTT. Amino acid sequence: CARSQNGHCTDTQYF.

In regard to this clonotype: At one end, the junction sequence differs from germline, possibly due to a read error. This rearrangement joins TRBV11-2 to TRBJ2-7, with 8 bases that match TRBD1. The CDR3 totals 15 residues. Germline V gives CDR1 SGHAT, CDR2 FQNNGV. This CDR3 is CASILDQGAPYEQYF. The CDR3 DNA reads as TGTGCCAGTATCTTAGATCAGGGGGCCCCCTACGAGCAGTATTTC.

This chain connects TRBV29-1 to TRBJ2-3; TRBD2 matches 11 bases. Germline trimming cut 1 base from V and 15 bases from J; bases unmatched to any gene: 24. This CDR3 comprises 18 residues. Germline V CDR1 and CDR2: SQVTM, ANQGSEA. CDR3 loop: CSVEGTSGGPSSTDTEYF. The CDR3 DNA is TGCAGCGTTGAAGGAACTAGCGGGGGCCCTTCTAGCACAGATACGGAATATTTT.

Note on this clonotype: A read error is likely, as this CDR3 ends without the conserved phenylalanine or tryptophan. The chain carries TRBV20-1 and TRBJ1-1, with 7 bases identical to TRBD1. The CDR3 extends over 13 amino acids. The germline CDR1 and CDR2 sequences are DFQATT and SNEGSKA (reference sequence). The CDR3 DNA follows: TGCAGAGCACAGGGACAGAAAAACACTGAAGCTTTCTAT. It encodes CRAQGQKNTEAFY.

Note on this clonotype: Sequence at one end of the junction differs from germline and may be a read error. The J gene is TRBJ2-3, the V gene TRBV5-5, with a tentative D call TRBD2 (7 bases). This CDR3 has 15 residues. Per germline, CDR1 SGHKS and CDR2 YYEKEE (reference sequence). The CDR3 region has the DNA TGTGCCAGCAGCTTGGAAGGGGGGGCTCCAGATACGCAGTATTTC. This encodes CASSLEGGAPDTQYF.

A note on this clonotype: Lacking the conserved final phenylalanine or tryptophan, this CDR3 likely reflects a read error. V and J are TRBV4-1 and TRBJ1-1; D unresolved. V was shortened by 4 bases and J by 4 bases, with 16 bases between the two germline ends. The CDR3 contains 15 residues. Germline V gene data show CDR1 as MGHRA and CDR2 as YSYEKL. The DNA of the CDR3 is TGCGCCAGCAGCCTAGATAGCCGCCAAGGCACTGAAGCTTTCCTT. It yields the protein CASSLDSRQGTEAFL.

Comment on this clonotype: Since the CDR3 does not end with the conserved phenylalanine or tryptophan, this likely comes from a read error. This sequence joins TRBV12-3 or TRBV12-4 and TRBJ2-3; D is unclear. The CDR3 is 11 residues long. The CDR3 DNA reads TGTGCCAGCAATATTAAAGATATGCAGTATTAT. Its protein is CASNIKDMQYY.